This T cell receptor beta chain appears in the sequencing data of a study of blood T cell repertoires in COVID-19. Study-wide background: PBMCs, B-cell-depleted T cells, or T cells provided the cDNA or gDNA that made up the material.

The length of the CDR3 is 15 residues. The germline V and J ends were trimmed by 8 bases and 0 bases, with 13 bases remaining between them. Germline CDR1 is SEHNR and CDR2 is FQNEAQ (reference sequence). Per the original data handling: By means of reference gene primer amplification, nucleated cell counts were estimated. Measured with immunoSEQ multiplex PCR; TCRdb has only the in-frame clones, and not every one. V and J calls and clone size follow that table, whereas D and trimming were derived from the DNA. The top ten clones hold about 6.5% of a sample with 77,000 or so clones, 65% to 90% of them seen once.

The sequence was collected from an older woman with acute or convalescent COVID-19. The specimen was peripheral blood. The chain joins TRBV7-9 to TRBJ1-4; TRBD1 is a possible D gene (6 bases). This CDR3 reads CASGGMASTNEKLFF. CDR3 sequence (DNA): TGTGCCAGCGGGGGCATGGCTTCAACTAATGAAAAACTGTTTTTT.